Each of the 30 T cell receptor beta chains below was sequenced from the same sample in a study of blood T cell repertoires in COVID-19. Data came from immunoSEQ multiplex PCR; TCRdb stores just in-frame clones and leaves some out. Counted here are 250,000 to 350,000 clones, about 89% occurring once; the ten biggest clones make up around 13%. Sequencing was done on a sample of peripheral blood. The origin of the receptors is a woman aged 55-70 years with acute or convalescent COVID-19.

The chain links TRBV15 to TRBJ1-5; D is undetermined. The CDR3 contains 14 residues. Germline V gene data show CDR1 as LNHNV and CDR2 as YYDKDF (reference sequence). V was cut by 0 bases and J by 4 bases, with 7 bases left in between. DNA for the CDR3: TGTGCCACCAGCAGAGAGACGGAGAATCAGCCCCAGCATTTT. It codes for CATSRETENQPQHF.

A word on this clone: The same CDR3 arises from other DNA sequences in this sample as well. This sequence joins TRBV27 and TRBJ1-1; D not certain. V was clipped by 3 bases and J by 5 bases, with 10 bases between them. Germline lookup yields CDR1 MNHEY and CDR2 SMNVEV (reference sequence). The CDR3 has 13 residues. The CDR3 spells CASSFTGGTEAFF. CDR3 DNA: TGTGCCAGCAGTTTTACGGGAGGGACTGAAGCTTTCTTT.

This clone was counted between two and nine times. CDR3 sequence (DNA): TGTGCCAGCAGCAGGGGGTCCCAGCCCCAGCATTTT. This sequence encodes CASSRGSQPQHF. The chain links TRBV12-3 or TRBV12-4 to TRBJ1-5; 7 nucleotides match TRBD1. The CDR3 consists of 12 residues. Trimming cost V 6 bases and J 7 bases; bases outside gene matches: 3.

This clone was found once. V gene TRBV12-3 or TRBV12-4 combines with J gene TRBJ1-1; D perhaps matches TRBD1 (5 bases). The V end lost 6 bases, the J end lost 7 bases, and 15 bases lay between the germline ends. The CDR3 is 13 residues long. CDR3 loop: CASRRLGGDEAFF. CDR3 nucleotides: TGTGCCAGCAGGCGCCTCGGGGGGGATGAAGCTTTCTTT.

This clone appeared a single time. This sequence joins TRBV7-6 and TRBJ2-2; 8 bases line up with TRBD2. The CDR3 runs to 18 residues. V gave up 5 bases and J gave up 2 bases; unmatched junction bases: 13. Germline assignment: CDR1 SGHVS and CDR2 FNYEAQ. The chain's CDR3 is CASSPLPPGGPNTGELFF. The CDR3 DNA sequence: TGTGCCAGCAGCCCCCTCCCGCCGGGGGGGCCAAACACCGGGGAGCTGTTTTTT.

V gene TRBV29-1 combines with J gene TRBJ1-2, with 7 nucleotides matching TRBD1. V lost 5 bases, J lost 3 bases, and 12 bases stayed unmatched. The CDR3 has 15 residues. The germline gives CDR1 SQVTM, CDR2 ANQGSEA. Written as DNA, the CDR3 is TGCAGCGTTATTGACAGGGAACCACCACACTATGGCTACACCTTC. The encoded protein is CSVIDREPPHYGYTF.

This chain joins TRBV9 and TRBJ1-2; TRBD1 aligns across 10 bases. V shed 4 bases, J shed 6 bases, and the junction held 3 bases outside the gene matches. Germline CDR1 and CDR2: SGDLS and YYNGEE. The CDR3 extends over 13 amino acids. CDR3: CASSPGQGDGYTF. CDR3 DNA: TGTGCCAGCAGCCCAGGACAGGGGGATGGCTACACCTTC.

V gene TRBV5-1 combines with J gene TRBJ2-3, with 7 positions matching TRBD1. CDR1 SGHRS and CDR2 YFSETQ come from the germline V gene. The CDR3 is made up of 15 amino acids. V lost 3 bases to trimming and J lost 3 bases; unmatched junction nucleotides: 7. CDR3 in amino acids: CASSSPGQTTDTQYF. CDR3 sequence (DNA): TGCGCCAGCAGCTCACCGGGACAGACTACAGATACGCAGTATTTT.

The chain is built from TRBV9 and TRBJ2-5; maybe TRBD2 (6 bases). Trimming removed 3 bases at V and 3 bases at J, with 15 bases between. The CDR3 is 15 amino acids. The germline CDR1 and CDR2 sequences are SGDLS and YYNGEE. In DNA form, the CDR3 reads TGTGCCAGCAGCGACACTGGGGGGTGGGAAGAGACCCAGTACTTC. It translates to CASSDTGGWEETQYF.

This chain links TRBV5-4 with TRBJ1-2; D is unclear. Germline V CDR1 and CDR2: SGHNT, YYREEE (reference sequence). The CDR3 contains 15 residues. V gave up 0 bases and J gave up 0 bases, with 9 bases separating them. The CDR3 is CASSLDEYTNYGYTF. CDR3 sequence (DNA): TGTGCCAGCAGCTTGGACGAATACACTAACTATGGCTACACCTTC.

The chain links TRBV5-5 to TRBJ2-7; tentatively, D is TRBD1 (6 bases). Trimming took 4 bases from V and 2 from J, leaving 13 bases between them. This CDR3 has 14 amino acids. The germline V gene has CDR1 SGHKS and CDR2 YYEKEE (reference sequence). The CDR3 sequence: CASSPGTNPYEQYF. CDR3 nucleotide sequence: TGTGCCAGCAGCCCCGGGACAAACCCCTACGAGCAGTACTTC.

This chain links TRBV4-2 with TRBJ1-5; D is undetermined. Trimming stripped 1 base from V and 6 bases from J, with 4 bases between. The CDR3 consists of 12 residues. CDR1 is LGHNA and CDR2 is YNFKEQ in the germline V gene. The DNA for the CDR3 is TGTGCCAGCAGCCAAGGGGCTCAGCCCCAGCATTTT. Translated: CASSQGAQPQHF.

V usage is TRBV6-2 or TRBV6-3 and J usage is TRBJ1-5; 8 nucleotides match TRBD1. CDR3 length equals 16 residues. The J segment lost 6 bases and the V segment lost 6 bases, leaving 13 bases of the junction unmatched. Germline CDR1 and CDR2: MNHEY and SVGEGT. Written as DNA, the CDR3 is TGTGCCAGCAGCTCACCCGACAGGGGTGAAGGTCAGCCCCAGCATTTT. Amino acids: CASSSPDRGEGQPQHF.

The chain has TRBV11-3 and TRBJ2-7; 10 bases map to TRBD2. The germline gives CDR1 SGHNT, CDR2 YENEEA. Germline trimming cut 5 bases from V and 1 base from J; bases unmatched to any gene: 8. This CDR3 contains 16 residues. The CDR3 DNA reads as TGTGCCAGCAGCCCAGGACTAGCGGACCCTTCCTACGAGCAGTACTTC. This encodes CASSPGLADPSYEQYF. Using reference TRBV11-3 and TRBJ2-7 for the parts outside the CDR3, the full variable domain is EAGVVQSPRYKIIEKKQPVAFWCNPISGHNTLYWYLQNLGQGPELLIRYENEEAVDDSQLPKDRFSAERLKGVDSTLKIQPAELGDSAVYLCASSPGLADPSYEQYFGPGTRLTVT.

A few counts support this clone. The rearrangement joins TRBV9 to TRBJ1-1; the match to TRBD1 covers 9 bases. The CDR3 is made up of 13 amino acids. Trimming took 7 bases from V and 5 from J; bases not matched to a gene: 6. Germline assignment: CDR1 SGDLS and CDR2 YYNGEE. Written as DNA, the CDR3 is TGTGCCAGCGGCCGGACAGGGGAAACTGAAGCTTTCTTT. Translated: CASGRTGETEAFF.

V is TRBV28 and J is TRBJ2-3; maybe TRBD2 (6 bases). V was trimmed by 5 bases and J by 4 bases, leaving 7 bases between them. CDR1 and CDR2 (germline): MDHEN, SYDVKM. The CDR3 is made up of 12 amino acids. For the CDR3, the DNA is TGTGCCAGCAGTCCTAGCGCAGATACGCAGTATTTT. Protein product: CASSPSADTQYF.

The chain couples TRBV7-6 to TRBJ2-7, with TRBD1 as a possible D gene (5 bases). The V end lost 3 bases, the J end lost 2 bases, and 14 bases lay between the germline ends. The CDR3 consists of 15 residues. CDR1 and CDR2 (germline): SGHVS, FNYEAQ. CDR3 in DNA: TGTGCCAGCAGCTTCCGGGCCGGCAGGGCCTACGAGCAGTACTTC. This codes for CASSFRAGRAYEQYF.

The chain is built from TRBV11-2 and TRBJ1-4; 11 positions match TRBD1. V dropped 4 bases and J dropped 13; count of bases not matched to a gene: 11. Germline CDR1 is SGHAT and CDR2 is FQNNGV. This CDR3 contains 15 residues. CDR3 bases: TGTGCCAGCAGCTCGGACAGGGGGCCCGGCCTGGGACTGTTTTTT. Encoded protein: CASSSDRGPGLGLFF.

The CDR3 sequence is CASSDTLGTSETETQYF. The CDR3, as DNA: TGTGCCAGCAGTGATACCCTTGGGACTAGCGAGACGGAGACCCAGTACTTC. The chain has TRBV9 and TRBJ2-5, with TRBD2 matching 10 bases. The CDR3 is made up of 17 amino acids. Germline CDR1 and CDR2: SGDLS and YYNGEE. Losses at the gene ends were 5 bases for V and 5 bases for J; bases not matched to a gene: 15.

The genes are TRBV27 and TRBJ1-2, with 11 positions matching TRBD1. The V gene end was trimmed by 6 bases and the J gene end by 4 bases; junction bases not matched to a gene: 7. Germline CDR1 and CDR2: MNHEY and SMNVEV (reference sequence). The CDR3 totals 15 residues. The CDR3 DNA reads as TGTGCCAGCAGAACTAGGACAGGGGGCCCCTATGGCTACACCTTC. This codes for CASRTRTGGPYGYTF.

This chain uses TRBV27 with TRBJ2-7, with TRBD1 matching over 7 bases. The V gene's germline CDR1 is MNHEY and CDR2 SMNVEV (reference sequence). V trimming: 5 bases; J trimming: 3 bases; junction bases outside the gene matches: 13. The CDR3 is made up of 16 amino acids. CDR3 DNA: TGTGCCAGCAGTGCGATAACCGGGACAGAACACTACGAGCAGTACTTC. Translation: CASSAITGTEHYEQYF.

This rearrangement joins TRBV27 to TRBJ2-1; the D gene is possibly TRBD2 (6 bases). The CDR3 is 13 residues long. V gave up 5 bases and J gave up 4 bases, with 9 bases separating them. The germline CDR1 and CDR2 sequences are MNHEY and SMNVEV (reference sequence). CDR3 nucleotides: TGTGCCAGCAGTGACGGGGGATACAATGAGCAGTTCTTC. Translated, it gives CASSDGGYNEQFF.

This clone has a single count. V and J are TRBV24-1 and TRBJ1-5; D may be TRBD1 (5 bases). V lost 7 bases to trimming and J lost 4 bases, with 13 bases between them. CDR3 size: 14 residues. From germline, CDR1 is KGHDR and CDR2 SFDVKD. CDR3 in DNA: TGTGCCACCAGGGGCCCAGGGTTGAATCAGCCCCAGCATTTT. Translating it yields CATRGPGLNQPQHF.

The genes are TRBV7-3 and TRBJ1-1; 8 bases line up with TRBD1. Germline V gene data show CDR1 as SGHTA and CDR2 as FQGTGA. CDR3 size: 14 residues. V gave up 5 bases and J gave up 1 base; unmatched junction bases: 3. The CDR3 region is CASSPGGPNTEAFF. CDR3 DNA: TGTGCCAGCAGCCCAGGGGGCCCGAACACTGAAGCTTTCTTT.

This clone is a singleton in its sample. The V gene is TRBV15, the J gene TRBJ2-1; the D is unclear. V shed 5 bases and J shed 1 base, with 12 bases lying between them. The CDR3 has 15 amino acids. The germline gives CDR1 LNHNV, CDR2 YYDKDF (reference sequence). CDR3 in amino acids: CATSPEVASYNEQFF. In DNA form, the CDR3 reads TGTGCCACCAGCCCCGAGGTGGCGTCCTACAATGAGCAGTTCTTC.

The V and J genes are TRBV18 and TRBJ2-1, with D possibly matching TRBD2 (7 bases). This CDR3 is built from 15 residues. Per the germline V gene, CDR1 is KGHSH and CDR2 is LQKENI. The V gene lost 0 bases and the J gene lost 4 bases, with 10 bases spanning the gap. CDR3 region: CASSPPGGPYNEQFF. CDR3 nucleotide sequence: TGTGCCAGCTCACCACCGGGGGGGCCTTACAATGAGCAGTTCTTC.

The gene calls are TRBV9 and TRBJ2-1, with TRBD2 matching 7 bases. The germline V gene encodes CDR1 SGDLS and CDR2 YYNGEE. Trimming at V came to 3 bases and at J to 0 bases, leaving 3 bases not matched to a gene. The CDR3 totals 15 residues. CDR3 region: CASSGLAVSYNEQFF. As DNA, the CDR3 is TGTGCCAGCAGCGGGCTAGCGGTCTCCTACAATGAGCAGTTCTTC.

To note about this clone: Since a much larger clone is just one base distant, this may be a read error. This chain's CDR3 is CASSLGTSGGGNEQFF. CDR3 in DNA: TGTGCCAGCAGCTTAGGGACTAGCGGGGGGGGGAATGAGCAGTTCTTC. The rearrangement joins TRBV7-3 to TRBJ2-1; 16 nucleotides match TRBD2. V dropped 2 bases and J dropped 7; count of bases not matched to a gene: 2. Per germline, CDR1 SGHTA and CDR2 FQGTGA. The CDR3 runs 16 residues.

The CDR3 protein is CASLRDTAYEQYF. The CDR3 DNA sequence: TGTGCCTCATTACGGGACACTGCCTACGAGCAGTACTTC. The chain employs TRBV2 and TRBJ2-7; weak D call: TRBD1 (6 bases). CDR1 is SNHLY, CDR2 FYNNEI, per germline. The CDR3 sequence is 13 residues long. Trimming pared 11 bases from V and 2 bases from J, leaving 16 bases between.

The CDR3 is CASGPNRGSNQPQHF. Here the CDR3 DNA reads TGTGCCAGCGGGCCAAACAGGGGTAGCAATCAGCCCCAGCATTTT. This sequence joins TRBV27 and TRBJ1-5; 7 nucleotides line up with TRBD1. The CDR3 runs 15 residues. Trimming at V came to 8 bases and at J to 0 bases, leaving 7 bases not matched to a gene. The germline gives CDR1 MNHEY, CDR2 SMNVEV (reference sequence).